These 20 T cell receptor beta chains were sequenced from one sample in a study of identical twins (TCRdb year 2016). Receptors were amplified or captured by 5' RACE. Sequenced on an Illumina HiSeq 2000. TCRdb applied fastp at Q25 and MiXCR to the public reads, then kept only in-frame beta chains. CDR3 protein duplicates are merged, each entry listing the most common genes and DNA. The sample data list 1.5 million or so distinct CDR3 sequences, and about 32% of these were observed just once. Together, the top ten hold approximately 0.25% of the sample. Material: cord blood. Receptors originate from a newborn girl in good health.

For this clonotype: A junction boundary mismatches the germline segment, possibly from a read error. The rearrangement links TRBV7-9 to TRBJ1-5, with 8 nucleotides matching TRBD1. The CDR3 consists of 16 residues. Per germline, CDR1 SEHNR and CDR2 FQNEAQ (reference sequence). The CDR3 sequence is CASSLDDRGSNQPRHF. The CDR3 coding sequence is TGTGCCAGCAGCCTAGATGACAGGGGTAGCAATCAGCCCCGGCATTTT.

V is TRBV29-1 and J is TRBJ2-7, with TRBD1 matching over 7 bases. CDR3 length: 12 amino acids. Unmatched junction bases numbered 5, after V lost 6 bases and J lost 3 bases. CDR1 and CDR2 (germline): SQVTM, ANQGSEA. CDR3 sequence (DNA): TGCAGCGTAAGACAGGGTATCTACGAGCAGTACTTC. Translation: CSVRQGIYEQYF.

The chain carries TRBV5-5 and TRBJ2-3; possibly TRBD1 for D (6 bases). The germline V gene encodes CDR1 SGHKS and CDR2 YYEKEE (reference sequence). V was pared by 2 bases and J by 0 bases, with 13 bases between. This CDR3 spans 16 amino acids. CDR3 sequence: CASSFRGRGSTDTQYF. CDR3 sequence (DNA): TGTGCCAGCAGCTTTCGGGGCAGGGGAAGCACAGATACGCAGTATTTT.

This sequence joins TRBV4-1 and TRBJ2-2; 9 nucleotides match TRBD2. Per the germline V gene, CDR1 is MGHRA and CDR2 is YSYEKL. This CDR3 is built from 16 residues. The ends lost 0 bases at V and 6 bases at J; junction bases unmatched: 5. The CDR3 region is CASSQDLAGVSGELFF. In DNA form, the CDR3 reads TGCGCCAGCAGCCAAGATTTAGCGGGAGTCTCCGGGGAGCTGTTTTTT.

J is TRBJ2-1 and V is TRBV20-1, with D perhaps being TRBD1 or TRBD2 (5 bases each). The germline CDR1 and CDR2 sequences are DFQATT and SNEGSKA (reference sequence). The CDR3 runs 14 residues. Trimming stripped 5 bases from V and 5 bases from J, with 16 bases between. The CDR3 DNA reads as TGCAGTGCTGGGGCGAGCGGAGCCAACAATGAGCAGTTCTTC. Its protein product is CSAGASGANNEQFF.

The chain links TRBV5-6 to TRBJ1-6; the D gene is possibly TRBD1 (5 bases). Germline loops: CDR1 SGHDT, CDR2 YYEEEE. This CDR3 comprises 13 residues. The V end was cut by 4 bases, the J end by 10 bases, with 12 bases between. Written as DNA, the CDR3 is TGTGCCAGCAGCCTACAGGCAGGATCACCCCTCCACTTT. This sequence encodes CASSLQAGSPLHF.

Worth noting for this clonotype: An end of the junction does not agree with germline; a read error may underlie this. V gene TRBV4-2 combines with J gene TRBJ1-6, with D hard to call. CDR1 is LGHNA, CDR2 YNFKEQ, per germline. The CDR3 sequence is 12 residues long. CDR3 sequence (DNA): TGTGCCAGCAGCCAAGTTCATTCACCCCCCCACTTT. This codes for CASSQVHSPPHF.

The chain recombines TRBV20-1 with TRBJ2-1; D gene unclear. Germline V gene lookup returns CDR1 DFQATT and CDR2 SNEGSKA (reference sequence). Trimming took off 0 bases at V and 4 bases at J, with 16 bases between the two ends. The CDR3 length is 16 residues. For the CDR3, the DNA is TGCAGTGCTAGAGATCCCGGCGGAAACTATTACAATGAGCAGTTCTTC. Its protein product is CSARDPGGNYYNEQFF.

V usage is TRBV20-1 and J usage is TRBJ2-1; unclear D gene. The CDR3 runs 15 residues. V was pared by 1 base and J by 1 base, with 11 bases between. Germline CDR1 DFQATT, CDR2 SNEGSKA (reference sequence). CDR3 nucleotides: TGCAGTGCTAGAGGGAACTTAGCATCCTACAATGAGCAGTTCTTC. This translates into CSARGNLASYNEQFF.

This clonotype has more than one count but fewer than ten. The chain carries TRBV4-2 and TRBJ2-7, with TRBD2 as a possible D gene (7 bases). Trimming took off 0 bases at V and 7 bases at J, with 19 bases between the two ends. The CDR3 loop spans 16 amino acids. The germline V gene has CDR1 LGHNA and CDR2 YNFKEQ. This CDR3 is CASSQDAGADYNEQYF. CDR3 sequence (DNA): TGTGCCAGCAGCCAAGATGCGGGGGCAGATTATAATGAGCAGTACTTC.

The chain carries TRBV27 and TRBJ1-4; a possible D gene is TRBD1 (6 bases). Germline loops: CDR1 MNHEY, CDR2 SMNVEV (reference sequence). With 1 base removed from V and 8 bases from J, the gap between germline ends came to 14 bases. This CDR3 contains 15 residues. The DNA for the CDR3 is TGTGCCAGCAGTTTATATCCGGGGGCGGGGGAAAAACTGTTTTTT. Residues: CASSLYPGAGEKLFF.

A few counts support this clonotype. The chain carries TRBV20-1 and TRBJ1-1; D unclear. CDR1 is DFQATT, CDR2 SNEGSKA, per germline (reference sequence). Trimming cost V 2 bases and J 1 base, with 11 bases left between them. The CDR3 extends over 14 amino acids. CDR3 bases: TGCAGTGCTAGACCACCACCAGGGAACACTGAAGCTTTCTTT. Translating it yields CSARPPPGNTEAFF.

This clonotype showed up many times. The chain joins TRBV20-1 to TRBJ1-2; D is uncertain. V was shortened by 0 bases and J by 8 bases, with 13 bases between the two germline ends. Germline V gives CDR1 DFQATT, CDR2 SNEGSKA (reference sequence). There are 13 residues in the CDR3. CDR3 sequence: CSARDSALSGYTF. The CDR3 DNA reads as TGCAGTGCTAGAGATAGCGCGCTATCGGGCTACACCTTC.

The chain uses TRBV12-3 or TRBV12-4 and TRBJ1-2; TRBD1 matches at 7 bases. CDR3 size: 14 residues. Trimming took 6 bases from V and 4 from J; bases not matched to a gene: 8. The CDR3 DNA reads TGTGCCAGCAGACCTACGGGACAGATCTATGGCTACACCTTC. This sequence encodes CASRPTGQIYGYTF.

The chain joins TRBV6-6 to TRBJ2-5; tentative D call: TRBD1 (6 bases). The CDR3 is made up of 15 amino acids. CDR1 is MNHNY and CDR2 is SVGAGI in the germline V gene (reference sequence). With 4 bases removed from V and 4 bases from J, the gap between germline ends came to 16 bases. The CDR3 protein is CASSLRRGRRETQYF. CDR3 DNA: TGTGCCAGCAGTTTGCGCAGGGGTCGACGAGAGACCCAGTACTTC.

This chain connects TRBV10-3 to TRBJ1-5; D is ambiguous. Trimming shortened V by 7 bases and J by 3 bases, and 10 bases separated the two germline ends. Germline V gene sequence: CDR1 ENHRY, CDR2 SYGVKD. The CDR3 runs 13 residues. CDR3 nucleotide sequence: TGTGCCATCAACGACTGGGTCAATCAGCCCCAGCATTTT. Amino acid sequence: CAINDWVNQPQHF.

The gene calls are TRBV15 and TRBJ1-4; maybe TRBD1 (5 bases). The CDR3 runs 15 residues. Deletions cut 0 bases from V and 7 bases from J, with 12 bases between. Germline values: CDR1 LNHNV, CDR2 YYDKDF (reference sequence). The CDR3, as DNA: TGTGCCACCAGCAGAGATCTAGTAGGGGTTGAAAAACTGTTTTTT. It yields the protein CATSRDLVGVEKLFF.

This clonotype was picked up one time. V is TRBV20-1 and J is TRBJ2-3; a weak D match, TRBD1 (6 bases). Trimming cost V 0 bases and J 0 bases, with 10 bases left between them. The CDR3 loop spans 15 amino acids. Looked up from germline, CDR1 is DFQATT and CDR2 is SNEGSKA (reference sequence). The CDR3, as DNA: TGCAGTGCTAGAGATTGGCAGGGGAGCACAGATACGCAGTATTTT. It translates to CSARDWQGSTDTQYF.

In this sample, this clonotype turned up a few times. CDR3 sequence: CASSSPGLPSNEQFF. As DNA, the CDR3 is TGTGCCAGCAGCTCCCCAGGACTACCCTCTAATGAGCAGTTCTTC. V usage is TRBV7-9 and J usage is TRBJ2-1; D may be TRBD2 (6 bases). With 4 bases removed from V and 7 bases from J, the gap between germline ends came to 17 bases. CDR1 is SEHNR, CDR2 FQNEAQ, per germline (reference sequence). This CDR3 is built from 15 residues. Based on the CDR3 plus reference TRBV7-9 and TRBJ2-1, the full variable domain is DTGVSQNPRHKITKRGQNVTFRCDPISEHNRLYWYRQTLGQGPEFLTYFQNEAQLEKSRLLSDRFSAERPKGSFSTLEIQRTEQGDSAMYLCASSSPGLPSNEQFFGPGTRLTVL.

This chain uses TRBV20-1 with TRBJ2-7, with D possibly being TRBD2 (6 bases). The V gene lost 2 bases and the J gene lost 0 bases, with 20 bases spanning the gap. This CDR3 is built from 17 residues. Germline loops: CDR1 DFQATT, CDR2 SNEGSKA (reference sequence). The CDR3 spells CSARSHSPGGSSYEQYF. The CDR3 coding sequence is TGCAGTGCTAGATCCCATTCCCCCGGGGGTAGCTCCTACGAGCAGTACTTC.